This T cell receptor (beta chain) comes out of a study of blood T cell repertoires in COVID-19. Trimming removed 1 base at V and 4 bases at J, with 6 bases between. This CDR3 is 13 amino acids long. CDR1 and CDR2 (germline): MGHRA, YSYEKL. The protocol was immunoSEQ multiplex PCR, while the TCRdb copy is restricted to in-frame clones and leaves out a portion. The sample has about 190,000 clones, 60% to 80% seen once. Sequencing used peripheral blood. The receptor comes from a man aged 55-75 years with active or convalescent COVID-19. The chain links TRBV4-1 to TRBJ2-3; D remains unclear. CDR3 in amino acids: CASSQVSADTQYF. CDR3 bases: TGCGCCAGCAGCCAAGTTTCGGCAGATACGCAGTATTTT.